A selection of T cell receptor beta chains follows, all from one sample in a study of molecular identifiers for immune sequencing clone quantification. Via MiXCR, TCRdb re-called the PCR reads, giving one row per CDR3 protein. The data contain over 600,000 distinct CDR3 sequences, about 20% of them singletons. Sequencing was done on a sample of naive CD8+ T cells from blood, with Jurkat cell RNA spiked in. The source of these receptors is a human donor in good health. Some libraries in this study had Jurkat cell RNA spiked in. Each CDR3 is given with its conserved first and last residue. A D gene is named only where the DNA matches it firmly. The listing skips clone size in some rows; elsewhere it reads once, few, many or a size class.

TRBV27	TRBJ2-7	-	-	CASRAGLVYEQYF	TGTGCCAGCAGGGCCGGACTTGTCTACGAGCAGTACTTC
TRBV10-3	TRBJ1-3	many	-	CAISEGAGNTIYF	TGTGCCATCAGTGAGGGGGCTGGAAACACCATATATTTT
TRBV6-5	TRBJ1-1	many	TRBD1	CASRMDPLDRMNTEAFF	TGTGCCAGCAGGATGGATCCCCTGGACAGGATGAACACTGAAGCTTTCTTT
TRBV7-9	TRBJ2-2	-	-	CASSLVEGTGVTGELFF	TGTGCCAGCAGCTTAGTAGAGGGGACCGGAGTCACCGGGGAGCTGTTTTTT
TRBV20-1	TRBJ1-1	many	-	CSARQDRPTEAFF	TGCAGTGCTAGACAGGACAGACCCACTGAAGCTTTCTTT
TRBV18	TRBJ2-1	many	TRBD2	CASSQTSGGTNEQFF	TGTGCCAGCTCACAGACTAGCGGGGGGACCAATGAGCAGTTCTTC
TRBV29-1	TRBJ2-2	many	-	CSVELAKALTGELFF	TGCAGCGTTGAGCTAGCGAAAGCCCTTACCGGGGAGCTGTTTTTT
TRBV7-9	TRBJ1-1	many	TRBD1	CASSLSRDREAFF	TGTGCCAGCAGCTTATCCCGGGACAGAGAAGCTTTCTTT
TRBV30	TRBJ2-1	many	-	CAWSALNNEQFF	TGTGCCTGGAGTGCGCTGAACAATGAGCAGTTCTTC
TRBV7-8	TRBJ1-1	many	TRBD1	CASSFQGAVNTEAFF	TGTGCCAGCAGCTTTCAGGGGGCGGTGAACACTGAAGCTTTCTTT
TRBV29-1	TRBJ1-2	many	-	CSVDVIGDYGYTF	TGCAGCGTTGACGTTATCGGTGACTATGGCTACACCTTC
TRBV6-2/TRBV6-3	TRBJ2-5	many	TRBD2	CASSYLAGGQETQYF	TGTGCCAGCAGTTACCTAGCGGGGGGTCAAGAGACCCAGTACTTC
TRBV19	TRBJ1-5	-	-	CASSIGGTVNQPQHF	TGTGCCAGTAGTATAGGAGGGACGGTGAATCAGCCCCAGCATTTT
TRBV5-1	TRBJ2-2	many	-	CASSSNRDSNTGELFF	TGCGCCAGCAGCTCGAACCGGGACTCAAACACCGGGGAGCTGTTTTTT
TRBV28	TRBJ2-7	many	-	CASRPTPGHEEGWSYEQYF	TGTGCCAGCAGACCCACCCCCGGGCACGAGGAGGGGTGGTCCTACGAGCAGTACTTC
TRBV9	TRBJ2-2	many	TRBD1	CASSKPADRVNTGELFF	TGTGCCAGCAGCAAGCCCGCGGACAGGGTGAACACCGGGGAGCTGTTTTTT
TRBV10-3	TRBJ2-3	few	-	CAISGLGSGSTDTQYF	TGTGCCATCAGTGGACTGGGTAGCGGCAGCACAGATACGCAGTATTTT
TRBV4-3	TRBJ2-7	-	TRBD2	CASSQDTSGTCEQYF	TGCGCCAGCAGCCAAGATACTAGCGGAACCTGCGAGCAGTACTTC
TRBV30	TRBJ1-1	many	-	CAWKGRLNTEAFF	TGTGCCTGGAAGGGACGGTTGAACACTGAAGCTTTCTTT
TRBV14	TRBJ2-5	many	TRBD1	CASSQGQATYQETQYF	TGTGCCAGCAGCCAGGGACAGGCGACCTACCAAGAGACCCAGTACTTC
TRBV6-5	TRBJ1-4	many	TRBD1	CASSPGQGFEKLFF	TGTGCCAGCAGCCCGGGACAGGGATTTGAAAAACTGTTTTTT
TRBV28	TRBJ2-7	many	-	CASTVAGGPYEQYF	TGTGCCAGCACAGTGGCCGGGGGCCCCTACGAGCAGTACTTC
TRBV20-1	TRBJ2-7	-	-	CSARDLEASYEQYF	TGCAGTGCTAGAGATCTGGAGGCCTCCTACGAGCAGTACTTC
TRBV7-6	TRBJ2-3	few	-	CASSLAGRAGTDTQYF	TGTGCCAGCAGCTTAGCCGGCAGGGCTGGCACAGATACGCAGTATTTT
TRBV7-9	TRBJ2-7	many	TRBD1	CASSWGTEGVEQYF	TGTGCCAGCAGCTGGGGGACAGAGGGAGTCGAGCAGTACTTC
TRBV27	TRBJ2-7	many	TRBD2	CASSSLAGGYEQYF	TGTGCCAGCAGTTCGCTAGCGGGAGGCTACGAGCAGTACTTC
TRBV27	TRBJ2-2	many	-	CASSTVTGELFF	TGTGCCAGCAGTACAGTCACCGGGGAGCTGTTTTTT
TRBV20-1	TRBJ2-3	many	-	CSASSEDRTDTQYF	TGCAGTGCTAGTTCTGAGGATCGCACAGATACGCAGTATTTT
TRBV9	TRBJ2-4	many	TRBD1	CASSAGTDKNIQYF	TGTGCCAGCAGCGCGGGGACAGACAAAAACATTCAGTACTTC
TRBV27	TRBJ2-2	-	-	CASSLSGPGGLFF	TGTGCCAGCAGTTTGTCCGGTCCCGGGGGGCTGTTTTTT
TRBV20-1	TRBJ2-3	many	TRBD2	CSARDSPGTSSDADTQYF	TGCAGTGCTAGAGACAGTCCCGGGACTAGTTCGGACGCAGATACGCAGTATTTT
TRBV30	TRBJ1-1	many	-	CAWSTENTEAFF	TGTGCCTGGAGTACAGAAAACACTGAAGCTTTCTTT
TRBV28	TRBJ1-1	once	TRBD1	CASSLSMTGGSGASF	TGTGCCAGCAGTTTATCTATGACAGGGGGCTCTGGAGCTTCCTTT
TRBV9	TRBJ1-3	few	-	CASSVDSNTIYF	TGTGCCAGCAGCGTAGATTCAAACACCATATATTTT
TRBV5-3	TRBJ2-7	few	TRBD2	CASSSKGLVVEQYF	TGTGCCAGCAGTAGTAAAGGACTAGTCGTGGAGCAGTACTTC
TRBV6-1	TRBJ2-1	-	-	CASSERQYNEQFF	TGTGCCAGCAGTGAACGGCAGTACAATGAGCAGTTCTTC
TRBV25-1	TRBJ1-1	many	-	CASSVSLGTEAFF	TGTGCCAGCAGTGTATCCCTGGGCACTGAAGCTTTCTTT
TRBV28	TRBJ1-2	few	-	CASSPQGPNYGYTF	TGTGCCAGCAGCCCACAGGGCCCCAACTATGGCTACACCTTC
TRBV27	TRBJ2-1	few	-	CASAWANPNEQFF	TGTGCCAGCGCTTGGGCCAATCCCAATGAGCAGTTCTTC
TRBV2	TRBJ2-3	many	-	CASSELLAGGTDTQYF	TGTGCCAGCAGTGAATTGCTGGCAGGGGGCACAGATACGCAGTATTTT
TRBV11-3	TRBJ2-3	many	TRBD1	CASSLEGTGGTDTQYF	TGTGCCAGCAGCTTAGAAGGGACAGGGGGCACAGATACGCAGTATTTT
TRBV5-6	TRBJ1-1	few	-	CASSLVGSGEAFF	TGTGCCAGCAGCTTGGTAGGCTCCGGGGAAGCTTTCTTT
TRBV12-3/TRBV12-4	TRBJ1-1	many	-	CASSGAGGGTEAFF	TGTGCCAGCAGTGGAGCAGGTGGGGGGACTGAAGCTTTCTTT
TRBV12-3/TRBV12-4	TRBJ1-5	many	-	CASSPRAVQSNQPQHF	TGTGCCAGCAGTCCCCGAGCGGTCCAGAGCAATCAGCCCCAGCATTTT
TRBV7-6	TRBJ2-3	few	-	CASTQGAADTQYF	TGTGCCAGCACCCAGGGAGCGGCAGATACGCAGTATTTT
TRBV7-9	TRBJ2-3	many	TRBD2	CASSWPVGTSGEEVPSTDTQYF	TGTGCCAGCAGCTGGCCCGTCGGGACTAGCGGGGAGGAGGTGCCTAGCACAGATACGCAGTATTTT
TRBV19	TRBJ2-7	many	-	CASSWGSSYEQYF	TGTGCCAGCAGTTGGGGGAGCTCCTACGAGCAGTACTTC
TRBV6-2/TRBV6-3	TRBJ2-2	many	-	CASSYRGIGELFF	TGTGCCAGCAGTTACAGGGGAATAGGGGAGCTGTTTTTT
TRBV5-1	TRBJ1-1	many	-	CASSLGGVYTEAFF	TGCGCCAGCAGCTTGGGAGGGGTTTACACTGAAGCTTTCTTT
TRBV19	TRBJ2-2	many	TRBD2	CASRPGTTVGELFF	TGTGCCAGTAGACCCGGGACTACCGTCGGGGAGCTGTTTTTT
TRBV9	TRBJ1-5	many	TRBD1	CASSWGQGDQPQHF	TGTGCCAGCAGCTGGGGGCAGGGGGATCAGCCCCAGCATTTT
TRBV24-1	TRBJ1-1	many	-	CATSESGPDTEAFF	TGTGCCACCAGTGAAAGCGGGCCGGACACTGAAGCTTTCTTT
TRBV7-9	TRBJ2-7	many	-	CARAGAGAPTEQYF	TGTGCCAGAGCAGGGGCGGGGGCCCCTACCGAGCAGTACTTC
TRBV5-6	TRBJ2-7	many	TRBD1	CASSFGTGVFEQYF	TGTGCCAGCAGCTTCGGGACAGGGGTTTTCGAGCAGTACTTC
TRBV4-1	TRBJ2-2	-	TRBD2	CASSPSGRSGELFF	TGCGCCAGCAGCCCTAGCGGGAGGTCCGGGGAGCTGTTTTTT
TRBV6-5	TRBJ1-4	-	TRBD1	CASSPFGTGGDEKLFF	TGTGCCAGCTCCCCATTCGGGACAGGGGGCGATGAAAAACTGTTTTTT
TRBV20-1	TRBJ2-3	many	TRBD1	CSARAGTGGNTDTQYF	TGCAGTGCTAGAGCGGGGACAGGGGGTAACACAGATACGCAGTATTTT
TRBV4-1	TRBJ2-3	few	-	CASSHTSGRPLTDTQYF	TGCGCCAGCAGCCATACTTCAGGGCGACCTCTCACAGATACGCAGTATTTT
TRBV6-5	TRBJ1-2	many	-	CAGRDRSYGYTF	TGTGCCGGCCGCGACAGATCCTATGGCTACACCTTC
TRBV7-2	TRBJ2-1	-	TRBD2	CVSSLGLAGYNEQFF	TGTGTCAGCAGCTTAGGATTAGCGGGGTACAATGAGCAGTTCTTC